This T cell receptor beta chain was observed in a study of shared clonotypes between healthy human individuals. Study observations and caveats: Genetic and exposure-history diversity was limited by the few donors.

To note about this clone: Antigen specificity is unknown. The sample contains more than one DNA sequence encoding this CDR3.

The germline V gene has CDR1 GTSNPN and CDR2 SVGIG (reference sequence). Trimming removed 0 bases from V and 3 bases from J; junction bases left unmatched: 0. The CDR3 is made up of 15 amino acids. Donors included only healthy HIV-negative adults lacking recent acute infections or vaccinations. TCRdb keeps only in-frame clones here, not all; method: immunoSEQ multiplex PCR. Of hundreds of thousands of clones listed, around 81% are singletons. The source is a middle-aged woman in good health. Some clones in this sample may be carry-over from other donors' samples. Sequenced material: PBMCs. The V and J genes are TRBV30 and TRBJ2-7; 15 bases are shared with TRBD2. The CDR3 loop is CAWSVGLAGGYEQYF. For the CDR3, the DNA is TGTGCCTGGAGTGTGGGACTAGCGGGAGGCTACGAGCAGTACTTC.